The 27 T cell receptor beta chains given below trace back to one sample, sequenced in a study of early T cells in non-severe SARS-CoV-2 infection. Each CDR3 protein is one row after TCRdb ran MiXCR on the 5' RACE reads. The sample shows about 94,000 distinct CDR3 sequences, roughly 13% of them seen only once. What was sequenced was whole blood. All receptors come from an adult who was a healthcare worker with PCR-confirmed SARS-CoV-2 infection or an uninfected control (not recorded which).

This chain links TRBV7-2 with TRBJ2-7; D gene ambiguous. Trimming pared 1 base from V and 4 bases from J, leaving 8 bases between. The CDR3 length is 13 residues. Germline V CDR1 and CDR2: SGHTA, FQGNSA. CDR3 in amino acids: CASSLEYSYEQYF. The CDR3 DNA follows: TGTGCCAGCAGCTTAGAATACTCTTACGAGCAGTACTTC.

There are a few counts of this clonotype. The J gene is TRBJ2-1, the V gene TRBV25-1, with 9 nucleotides matching TRBD2. CDR3 length: 16 residues. Germline V CDR1 and CDR2: MGHDK, SYGVNS. With V trimmed by 4 bases and J by 6 bases, 10 bases remained unmatched. The CDR3 coding sequence is TGTGCCAGCAGTGTCAAAAGACTAGCGGTCCTCAATGAGCAGTTCTTC. The encoded protein is CASSVKRLAVLNEQFF.

This clonotype was recorded only once. The chain is built from TRBV6-2 or TRBV6-3 and TRBJ2-3; 8 bases match TRBD1. Germline V gene sequence: CDR1 MNHEY, CDR2 SVGEGT. V gave up 6 bases and J gave up 2 bases; unmatched junction bases: 16. The CDR3 loop spans 18 amino acids. Written as DNA, the CDR3 is TGTGCCAGCAGCAGACCCCTGACAGGGGCGATTCTCACAGATACGCAGTATTTT. Translating it yields CASSRPLTGAILTDTQYF.

CDR3 loop: CASSLVRHTQYF. DNA for the CDR3: TGTGCCAGCAGTTTAGTCCGCCATACGCAGTATTTT. The rearrangement links TRBV28 to TRBJ2-3; D gene uncertain. Per germline, CDR1 MDHEN and CDR2 SYDVKM. The CDR3 runs to 12 residues. The V and J ends lost 2 bases and 7 bases respectively, with 7 bases between them.

The chain has TRBV2 and TRBJ1-4, with 7 bases aligning to TRBD1. CDR3 length: 15 amino acids. V shed 7 bases and J 7 bases; nucleotides not matched to a gene: 12. Per germline, CDR1 SNHLY and CDR2 FYNNEI. In DNA, the CDR3 is TGTGCCAGCAAAGTCTTCGGGACAGCACCTGAAAAACTGTTTTTT. Translated: CASKVFGTAPEKLFF.

This clonotype was seen only a few times. The genes are TRBV7-9 and TRBJ1-6; no reliable D call. CDR1 and CDR2 from the germline V gene are SEHNR and FQNEAQ (reference sequence). V was clipped by 11 bases and J by 7 bases, with 15 bases between them. This CDR3 has 13 residues. CDR3: CAVVPGPNSPLHF. In DNA, the CDR3 is TGTGCCGTCGTCCCGGGCCCCAATTCACCCCTCCACTTT.

The rearrangement uses TRBV12-3 or TRBV12-4 and TRBJ1-6; 7 bases match TRBD1. The CDR3 runs 14 residues. Trimming at V came to 7 bases and at J to 8 bases, leaving 8 bases not matched to a gene. The DNA of the CDR3 is TGTGCCAGCACCGATGACAGGGCTTATTCACCCCTCCACTTT. This gives the protein CASTDDRAYSPLHF.

This clonotype has ten or more counts. The V gene is TRBV2, the J gene TRBJ2-7; TRBD1 agrees at 8 bases. This CDR3 spans 13 amino acids. The V segment lost 8 bases and the J segment 5 bases; nucleotides outside the gene matches: 8. Per germline, CDR1 SNHLY and CDR2 FYNNEI. The CDR3 nucleotides are TGTGCCAGCGGTCGAGGACAGGGTCACGAGCAGTACTTC. Protein: CASGRGQGHEQYF.

In this sample, this clonotype turned up a few times. The chain links TRBV4-2 to TRBJ2-7, with D perhaps TRBD1 (5 bases). The CDR3 spans 15 residues. V lost 0 bases to trimming and J lost 3 bases, with 12 bases between them. The germline V gene has CDR1 LGHNA and CDR2 YNFKEQ. CDR3 amino acids: CASSQDLAGYYEQYF. Written as DNA, the CDR3 is TGTGCCAGCAGCCAAGATTTAGCAGGGTACTACGAGCAGTACTTC.

This clonotype was detected ten times or more. The V call is TRBV20-1, the J call TRBJ2-7; TRBD2 aligns across 10 bases. After removal of 8 bases from V and 0 bases from J, the junction contained 7 bases not matched to a gene. Germline V gives CDR1 DFQATT, CDR2 SNEGSKA (reference sequence). This CDR3 comprises 14 residues. The CDR3 DNA is TGCAGTACGATTAGCGGGGGGCCCTCCTACGAGCAGTACTTC. It is translated as CSTISGGPSYEQYF.

The chain links TRBV29-1 to TRBJ1-2, with a tentative D call TRBD1 (5 bases). Germline V gives CDR1 SQVTM, CDR2 ANQGSEA. This CDR3 region has 11 residues. V was pared by 3 bases and J by 13 bases, with 15 bases between. CDR3 residues: CSVDRRTGGTF. For the CDR3, the DNA is TGCAGCGTTGATCGTCGGACCGGGGGCACCTTC.

This clonotype was observed many times. The CDR3 here is CASSGLSSGANVLTF. CDR3 coding DNA: TGTGCCAGCAGTGGACTGTCCTCTGGGGCCAACGTCCTGACTTTC. The genes are TRBV6-5 and TRBJ2-6; the D gene is possibly TRBD2 (5 bases). The germline CDR1 and CDR2 sequences are MNHEY and SVGAGI. The V gene lost 5 bases and the J gene lost 0 bases, with 8 bases spanning the gap. This CDR3 region has 15 residues.

This clonotype was detected many times. The CDR3 DNA reads as TGCAGTGCCCCCTGGGGGCTTGGGTACGAGCAGTACTTC. Encoded protein: CSAPWGLGYEQYF. This chain uses TRBV20-1 with TRBJ2-7, with D perhaps TRBD1 (6 bases). V was clipped by 6 bases and J by 4 bases, with 16 bases between them. CDR3 length equals 13 residues. CDR1 DFQATT and CDR2 SNEGSKA come from the germline V gene (reference sequence).

This clonotype was found a few times. This chain links TRBV20-1 with TRBJ2-5, with TRBD2 matching over 10 bases. V was pared by 6 bases and J by 10 bases, with 17 bases of the junction left unmatched. The CDR3 consists of 15 residues. Germline loops: CDR1 DFQATT, CDR2 SNEGSKA (reference sequence). In DNA, the CDR3 is TGCAGTGCGACCCTAGCGGGGGCCCTCAATTTGGGCCAGTACTTC. Its translation: CSATLAGALNLGQYF.

This clonotype was seen repeatedly, ten times or more. The chain recombines TRBV18 with TRBJ1-4; D uncertain. Germline CDR1 is KGHSH and CDR2 is LQKENI. Deletions cut 3 bases from V and 4 bases from J, with 12 bases between. The CDR3 has 15 amino acids. CDR3 residues: CASSPLGGLNEKLFF. Written as DNA, the CDR3 is TGTGCCAGCTCACCGTTGGGCGGACTTAATGAAAAACTGTTTTTT.

This clonotype was seen only a few times. In nucleotides, the CDR3 is TGTGCCAGCAGCTTAAGTGGACAGGCTAATTCACCCCTCCACTTT. Translating gives CASSLSGQANSPLHF. The chain uses TRBV11-2 and TRBJ1-6; 7 bases are shared with TRBD1. The V and J ends lost 2 bases and 6 bases, in that order; junction bases with no gene match: 4. The CDR3 is 15 amino acids. In germline, CDR1 is SGHAT, CDR2 FQNNGV.

This clonotype was observed many times. The J gene is TRBJ2-4, the V gene TRBV5-1; a possible D gene is TRBD1 (6 bases). V lost 0 bases and J lost 0, with 19 bases in between. CDR3 length equals 19 residues. Germline values: CDR1 SGHRS, CDR2 YFSETQ. DNA for the CDR3: TGCGCCAGCAGCTTGGACAGGGTTCTGGGGAGAGGAGCCAAAAACATTCAGTACTTC. Translation gives CASSLDRVLGRGAKNIQYF. The whole variable domain, filled in from reference TRBV5-1 and TRBJ2-4, reads KAGVTQTPRYLIKTRGQQVTLSCSPISGHRSVSWYQQTPGQGLQFLFEYFSETQRNKGNFPGRFSGRQFSNSRSEMNVSTLELGDSALYLCASSLDRVLGRGAKNIQYFGAGTRLSVL.

This clonotype has ten or more counts. V is TRBV28 and J is TRBJ1-2; tentative D call: TRBD1 (6 bases). V lost 5 bases and J lost 5, with 21 bases in between. CDR1 is MDHEN and CDR2 is SYDVKM in the germline V gene. The CDR3 loop spans 16 amino acids. This CDR3 reads CASSPSRGRGRYGYTF. DNA of the CDR3: TGTGCCAGCAGTCCCTCAAGGGGCAGGGGACGGTATGGCTACACCTTC.

This clonotype was recorded at least ten times. CDR3 loop: CASSPGEGGTDTQYF. The DNA of the CDR3 is TGTGCCAGCTCACCGGGTGAGGGAGGCACAGATACGCAGTATTTT. The genes are TRBV18 and TRBJ2-3; D possibly corresponds to TRBD2 (5 bases). V was shortened by 3 bases and J by 1 base, with 11 bases between the two germline ends. CDR1 and CDR2 (germline): KGHSH, LQKENI. This CDR3 spans 15 amino acids.

The chain joins TRBV28 to TRBJ2-3; no definite D call. Trimming left V 2 bases short and J 0 bases short, with 9 bases between. The CDR3 covers 15 residues. Germline-derived CDR1 and CDR2 are MDHEN and SYDVKM. The CDR3 sequence: CASSLDRPSTDTQYF. CDR3 coding DNA: TGTGCCAGCAGTTTAGACCGTCCTAGCACAGATACGCAGTATTTT. Complete variable domain (other parts from reference TRBV28 and TRBJ2-3): DVKVTQSSRYLVKRTGEKVFLECVQDMDHENMFWYRQDPGLGLRLIYFSYDVKMKEKGDIPEGYSVSREKKERFSLILESASTNQTSMYLCASSLDRPSTDTQYFGPGTRLTVL.

The rearrangement uses TRBV11-1 and TRBJ1-1; D is undetermined. Between the trimmed V and J ends, which lost 1 base and 13 bases, there was a span of 13 bases. CDR1 and CDR2 (germline): SGHAT, FQDESV (reference sequence). The CDR3 contains 12 residues. The DNA for the CDR3 is TGTGCCAGCAGCTTAGTAGCACACCGGGTTTTCTTT. Amino acids: CASSLVAHRVFF.

For this clonotype: Given a much more abundant clone one base away, this may be a read error. The chain has TRBV6-1 and TRBJ1-1; D is uncertain. Germline CDR1 MNHNS, CDR2 SASEGT. This CDR3 comprises 10 residues. The CDR3 protein is CASNETEAFF. DNA of the CDR3: TGTGCCAGCAATGAAACTGAAGCTTTCTTT.

This clonotype has more than one count but fewer than ten. The chain is built from TRBV6-6 and TRBJ2-3; 7 bases are a match to TRBD1. CDR3 length: 14 amino acids. The V segment lost 0 bases and the J segment 5 bases; nucleotides outside the gene matches: 2. Per germline, CDR1 MNHNY and CDR2 SVGAGI (reference sequence). This CDR3 reads CASSYSTGQDTQYF. The CDR3 DNA sequence: TGTGCCAGCAGTTACTCGACAGGGCAAGATACGCAGTATTTT.

The table lists this clonotype with a few counts. The chain uses TRBV4-3 and TRBJ2-3; D not certain. The CDR3 totals 14 residues. From germline, CDR1 is LGHNA and CDR2 YSLEER. V gave up 5 bases and J gave up 0 bases, with 9 bases separating them. The DNA of the CDR3 is TGCGCCAGCAGCTCAGACCCTAGCACAGATACGCAGTATTTT. It translates to CASSSDPSTDTQYF.

The chain has TRBV11-2 and TRBJ1-1; 9 bases agree with TRBD1. With V trimmed by 5 bases and J by 4 bases, 11 bases remained unmatched. CDR1 is SGHAT, CDR2 FQNNGV, per germline. CDR3 length equals 16 residues. The CDR3 loop reads CASSRHTGQGGTEAFF. CDR3 bases: TGTGCCAGCAGCCGACACACGGGACAGGGTGGCACTGAAGCTTTCTTT.

In this sample, this clonotype turned up a few times. The rearrangement joins TRBV6-1 to TRBJ1-4, with D unclear. CDR1 and CDR2 (germline): MNHNS, SASEGT. CDR3 length equals 13 residues. With 2 bases removed from V and 6 bases from J, the gap between germline ends came to 7 bases. The CDR3 DNA reads TGTGCCAGCAGTGAAAAGGACCATGAAAAACTGTTTTTT. Its protein is CASSEKDHEKLFF.

Notes on this clonotype: A much larger clone sits a single nucleotide away, making a read error possible. The CDR3 ends on some other residue instead of the conserved phenylalanine or tryptophan, so this is likely a read error. The J gene is TRBJ1-2, the V gene TRBV10-3, with D tentatively TRBD1 (5 bases). The length of the CDR3 is 16 residues. The V gene's germline CDR1 is ENHRY and CDR2 SYGVKD. V gave up 2 bases and J gave up 8 bases, with 21 bases separating them. In nucleotides, the CDR3 is TGTGCCATCAGTGAGCCACGAATTAGCGGGGCGCGGGGCTACACCATC. Translating it yields CAISEPRISGARGYTI.